These 14 T cell receptor beta chains were all obtained from the same sample, sequenced in a study of blood T cell repertoires in COVID-19. Sequencing was performed with immunoSEQ multiplex PCR; in TCRdb, only in-frame clones are kept and a portion is missing. Altogether some 120,000 clones are present, about 82% being singletons, with the ten largest covering over 4.5%. Sequencing was carried out using peripheral blood. These receptors came from a human donor in a cohort sampled during active COVID-19.

The rearrangement links TRBV7-2 to TRBJ2-7, with D unclear. The ends were cut back, 4 bases at V and 3 bases at J, with 19 bases in the middle. The CDR3 length is 16 residues. CDR1 and CDR2 (germline): SGHTA, FQGNSA. The CDR3 reads CASSSDISNFLYEQYF. The CDR3 DNA reads as TGTGCCAGCAGCTCCGATATTAGCAATTTCCTCTACGAGCAGTACTTC.

This rearrangement joins TRBV19 to TRBJ2-1; D not resolved. CDR1 and CDR2 (germline): LNHDA, SQIVND (reference sequence). The CDR3 sequence is 11 residues long. V was pared by 4 bases and J by 8 bases, with 6 bases between. CDR3 sequence (DNA): TGTGCCAGTAGTAAAACTGATGAGCAGTTCTTC. It specifies CASSKTDEQFF. The variable domain in full, with the rest retrieved from reference TRBV19 and TRBJ2-1, is DGGITQSPKYLFRKEGQNVTLSCEQNLNHDAMYWYRQDPGQGLRLIYYSQIVNDFQKGDIAEGYSVSREKKESFPLTVTSAQKNPTAFYLCASSKTDEQFFGPGTRLTVL.

This clone was observed a handful of times. This chain joins TRBV7-9 and TRBJ2-7; D perhaps matches TRBD1 (5 bases). Trimming removed 5 bases from V and 4 bases from J, with 12 bases in between. Germline V gene sequence: CDR1 SEHNR, CDR2 FQNEAQ (reference sequence). The length of the CDR3 is 13 residues. The DNA of the CDR3 is TGTGCCAGCAGCAATCAGGGTAGATACGAGCAGTACTTC. Translated, it gives CASSNQGRYEQYF.

The chain recombines TRBV9 with TRBJ1-4; weak D call: TRBD1 (5 bases). This CDR3 is 15 amino acids long. The V end lost 0 bases, the J end lost 8 bases, and 14 bases lay between the germline ends. Germline CDR1 SGDLS, CDR2 YYNGEE. CDR3 amino acids: CASSVGTPQREKLFF. CDR3 DNA sequence: TGTGCCAGCAGCGTAGGGACACCGCAGCGAGAAAAACTGTTTTTT.

This chain connects TRBV2 to TRBJ1-1; D call uncertain. V was cut by 6 bases and J by 11 bases, with 19 bases left in between. Germline V gene data show CDR1 as SNHLY and CDR2 as FYNNEI. The CDR3 length is 13 residues. DNA of the CDR3: TGTGCCAGCAGAGTGATAGACTTGGAAAGGGCTTTCTTT. Translated: CASRVIDLERAFF. The whole variable domain, filled in from reference TRBV2 and TRBJ1-1, reads EPEVTQTPSHQVTQMGQEVILRCVPISNHLYFYWYRQILGQKVEFLVSFYNNEISEKSEIFDDQFSVERPDGSNFTLKIRSTKLEDSAMYFCASRVIDLERAFFGQGTRLTVV.

Concerning this clone: The same CDR3 arises from other DNA sequences in this sample as well. J is TRBJ2-7 and V is TRBV6-2 or TRBV6-3, with TRBD1 as a possible D gene (6 bases). Germline loops: CDR1 MNHEY, CDR2 SVGEGT. The V end was cut by 5 bases, the J end by 4 bases, with 9 bases between. CDR3 length equals 12 residues. CDR3 sequence reads: CASSEGVYEQYF. The CDR3 bases are TGTGCCAGCAGTGAGGGGGTATACGAGCAGTACTTC.

The rearrangement uses TRBV9 and TRBJ2-1; 10 nucleotides match TRBD2. This CDR3 is built from 17 residues. CDR1 and CDR2 from the germline V gene are SGDLS and YYNGEE. The V segment lost 3 bases and the J segment 3 bases; nucleotides outside the gene matches: 9. In DNA, the CDR3 is TGTGCCAGCAGCGGTAGACGAGCGGGAGGGTTCTACAATGAGCAGTTCTTC. It is translated as CASSGRRAGGFYNEQFF.

This sequence joins TRBV5-1 and TRBJ2-5, with 16 bases that match TRBD2. Germline loops: CDR1 SGHRS, CDR2 YFSETQ. The trim removed 4 bases at V and 5 bases at J, leaving 5 bases unmatched. The CDR3 covers 16 residues. CDR3: CASSPGLAGGWETQYF. CDR3 bases: TGCGCCAGCAGCCCGGGACTAGCGGGAGGGTGGGAGACCCAGTACTTC.

The chain uses TRBV2 and TRBJ1-1; D possibly corresponds to TRBD1 (5 bases). Trimming pared 5 bases from V and 7 bases from J, leaving 17 bases between. Germline CDR1 reads SNHLY; CDR2 reads FYNNEI. This CDR3 spans 14 amino acids. The CDR3 reads CASSWSKADIEAFF. CDR3 coding DNA: TGTGCCAGCAGTTGGAGTAAGGCGGACATTGAAGCTTTCTTT. Based on the CDR3 plus reference TRBV2 and TRBJ1-1, the full variable domain is EPEVTQTPSHQVTQMGQEVILRCVPISNHLYFYWYRQILGQKVEFLVSFYNNEISEKSEIFDDQFSVERPDGSNFTLKIRSTKLEDSAMYFCASSWSKADIEAFFGQGTRLTVV.

J is TRBJ2-1 and V is TRBV5-4; 12 bases are shared with TRBD2. Germline V gene data show CDR1 as SGHNT and CDR2 as YYREEE (reference sequence). Trimming took 0 bases from V and 8 from J; bases not matched to a gene: 3. The CDR3 runs to 15 residues. CDR3 amino acids: CASSLGLAGAYEQFF. CDR3 DNA: TGTGCCAGCAGCTTGGGACTAGCGGGAGCATATGAGCAGTTCTTC.

In DNA form, the CDR3 reads TGTGCCAGCAGCTCGGGACAGGCTGGAAACACCATATATTTT. Its translation: CASSSGQAGNTIYF. The chain combines TRBV7-9 with TRBJ1-3, with 8 bases lining up with TRBD1. In germline, CDR1 is SEHNR, CDR2 FQNEAQ (reference sequence). The CDR3 totals 14 residues. The V and J ends lost 4 bases and 2 bases, in that order; junction bases with no gene match: 1.

CDR3 in DNA: TGCGCCAGCAGCTTGGGGCCTAGCGGGAGGGCCGATACGCAGTATTTT. Its translation: CASSLGPSGRADTQYF. V and J are TRBV5-1 and TRBJ2-3, with TRBD2 matching 12 bases. This CDR3 has 16 residues. CDR1 and CDR2 (germline): SGHRS, YFSETQ. V shed 0 bases and J 6 bases; nucleotides not matched to a gene: 5.

This clone was detected only a few times. V is TRBV7-2 and J is TRBJ2-7; the D gene is possibly TRBD2 (5 bases). Trimming took off 8 bases at V and 6 bases at J, with 17 bases between the two ends. This CDR3 region has 13 residues. Germline CDR1 SGHTA, CDR2 FQGNSA. CDR3 bases: TGTGCCAGCCGCCCCGCGGCGGGTCCCGAGCAGTACTTC. Encoded protein: CASRPAAGPEQYF.

This chain links TRBV7-9 with TRBJ1-1; possibly TRBD1 for D (6 bases). V lost 3 bases and J 6 bases, leaving 11 bases between the germline ends. The V gene's germline CDR1 is SEHNR and CDR2 FQNEAQ (reference sequence). This CDR3 region has 13 residues. This CDR3 reads CASSLIQGSEAFF. CDR3 nucleotide sequence: TGTGCCAGCAGCTTGATACAGGGATCTGAAGCTTTCTTT.